The clone carrying this T cell receptor beta chain ranks as medium-sized. Its antigen remains unknown. These data originate in a study of CD8 T cell repertoires and HIV-1 epitope variants. Study as a whole: Each of Twenty-five Gag and Nef epitope peptides stimulated a separate culture. Controls included no peptide, Ebola AY9 epitope, and a CMV, EBV, flu pool. The baseline condition was 1M T cells left uncultured.

Study-level findings and limits: Most of the nine antigen-specific clonotypes appeared cross-reactive to autologous or escape variants.

Trimming stripped 1 base from V and 4 bases from J, with 14 bases between. Germline values: CDR1 LNHDA, CDR2 SQIVND (reference sequence). This CDR3 is built from 15 residues. Clones were sequenced by immunoSEQ multiplex PCR, and TCRdb holds only the in-frame ones, with some missing. The data show a few thousand clones, approximately 70% seen once. The chain uses TRBV19 and TRBJ2-7; D is possibly TRBD1 (6 bases). The sample comprised cultured CD8+ T cells derived from PBMCs. This clonotype was obtained from a male donor with HIV. The CDR3 loop is CASSIAGDTLYEQYF. The CDR3 DNA follows: TGTGCCAGTAGTATAGCTGGGGACACCCTATACGAGCAGTACTTC.